This T cell receptor beta chain originates from a study of T-cell memory formation after mild COVID-19. TCRdb redid the calling of the 5' RACE reads with MiXCR, one entry per CDR3 protein. The data contain around 200,000 distinct CDR3 sequences, roughly 20% of them seen just once; the ten biggest clones take up under 4.5%. The CDR3 is made up of 14 amino acids. Germline-derived CDR1 and CDR2 are DFQATT and SNEGSKA (reference sequence). J was trimmed by 1 base and V by 5 bases; bases with no gene match: 4. Study-wide results and limits: The finding that pre-infection memory included some responding clones suggested that cross-reactive memory joined. The study found balanced CD4/CD8 in clones contracting day 15 to 85 and a CD4+ lean in later expanders. CD8+ contracting clones occupied EMRA, while CD4+ ones occupied mainly CM and EM.

To note about this clonotype: What it recognizes is unknown.

The TCR sequence derives from a man between 18 and 29 years old who had mild COVID-19 (a few samples of this study predate the infection). Cell type and time point are not known. This rearrangement joins TRBV20-1 to TRBJ2-5; 10 bases line up with TRBD2. The source material was PBMCs or a T cell subset sorted from them (not recorded which). The CDR3 here is CSALLAGLQETQYF. The CDR3 DNA sequence: TGCAGTGCTCTACTAGCGGGGCTCCAAGAGACCCAGTACTTC.